This TCR beta chain appears in the sequencing data of a study of T cells in Graves' hyperthyroidism and ophthalmopathy. Study in general: Sampling of peripheral blood happened at initial diagnosis, prior to any treatment.

Germline V gene data show CDR1 as LGHDT and CDR2 as YNNKEL (reference sequence). The CDR3 sequence is 14 residues long. The V and J ends lost 4 bases and 2 bases, in that order; junction bases with no gene match: 3. This clonotype was observed a few times. Regions amplified from RNA transcripts were the TCR beta CDR3 regions. First-round RT-PCR with HTBI primers amplified the TCR CDR3 region. TCRdb fed the multiplex PCR reads into MiXCR, producing one record per CDR3 protein. The sample has under 250,000 distinct CDR3 sequences, less than 20% seen once. The receptor was derived from a woman aged 45-60 years with Graves' hyperthyroidism. The V gene is TRBV3-1, the J gene TRBJ1-2; TRBD1 agrees at 8 bases. The sample consisted of blood. The CDR3 loop is CASSRDRTNYGYTF. The CDR3, as DNA: TGTGCCAGCAGCCGGGACAGGACGAACTATGGCTACACCTTC.